The clone carrying this T cell receptor (beta chain) was found a few times. This sample was included in a study of beta chain features in type 1 diabetes. As every portion of the isolated RNA was reverse transcribed, the sequencing read expressed TCRB transcripts. TCRdb's copy holds only in-frame clones and misses some; the assay was immunoSEQ multiplex PCR. In the table there are almost 350,000 clones, 7% to 9% of which are singletons. The clonotype originates from a woman aged 18-35 years in good health. Sequenced: central memory CD4+ T cells from blood.

CDR3 sequence: CASSSRGGRNTGELFF. CDR3 DNA sequence: TGTGCCAGCAGCTCACGAGGGGGTAGGAACACCGGGGAGCTGTTTTTT. V gene TRBV7-2 combines with J gene TRBJ2-2; D is possibly TRBD1 (6 bases). V shed 4 bases and J shed 1 base, with 13 bases lying between them. The germline V gene has CDR1 SGHTA and CDR2 FQGNSA. The CDR3 extends over 16 amino acids.